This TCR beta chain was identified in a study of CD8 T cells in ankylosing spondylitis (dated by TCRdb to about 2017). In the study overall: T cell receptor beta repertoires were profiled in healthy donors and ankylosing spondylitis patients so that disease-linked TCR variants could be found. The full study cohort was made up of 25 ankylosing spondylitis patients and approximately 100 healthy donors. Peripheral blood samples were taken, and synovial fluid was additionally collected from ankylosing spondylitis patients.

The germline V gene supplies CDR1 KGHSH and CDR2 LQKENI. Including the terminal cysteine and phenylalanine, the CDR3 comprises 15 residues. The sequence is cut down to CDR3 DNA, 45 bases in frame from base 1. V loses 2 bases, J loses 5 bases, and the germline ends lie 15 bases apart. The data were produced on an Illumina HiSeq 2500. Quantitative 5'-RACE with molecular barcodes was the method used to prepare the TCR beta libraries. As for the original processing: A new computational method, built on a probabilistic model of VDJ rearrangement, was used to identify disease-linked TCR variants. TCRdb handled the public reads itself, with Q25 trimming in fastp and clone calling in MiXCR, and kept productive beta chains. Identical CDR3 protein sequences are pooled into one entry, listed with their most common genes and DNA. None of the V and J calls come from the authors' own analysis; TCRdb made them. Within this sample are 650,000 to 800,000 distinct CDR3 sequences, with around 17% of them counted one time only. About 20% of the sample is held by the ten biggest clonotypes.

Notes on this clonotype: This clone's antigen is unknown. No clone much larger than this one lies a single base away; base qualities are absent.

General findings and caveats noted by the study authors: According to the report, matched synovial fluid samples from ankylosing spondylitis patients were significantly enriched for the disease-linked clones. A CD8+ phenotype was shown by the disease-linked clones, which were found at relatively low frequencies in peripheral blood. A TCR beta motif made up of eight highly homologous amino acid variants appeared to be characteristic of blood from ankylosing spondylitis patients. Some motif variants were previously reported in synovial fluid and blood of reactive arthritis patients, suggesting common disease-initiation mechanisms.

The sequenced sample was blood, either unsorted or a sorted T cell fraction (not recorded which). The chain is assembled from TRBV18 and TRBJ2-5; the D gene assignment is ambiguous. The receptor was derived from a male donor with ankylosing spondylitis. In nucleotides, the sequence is TGTGCCAGCTCACCAATGAATGGCCAGATGGAGACCCAGTACTTC. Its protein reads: CASSPMNGQMETQYF.